This T cell receptor (beta chain) was obtained from a study of blood T cell repertoires in COVID-19. Looking at the study overall: Sources were T cells, B-cell-depleted T cells, or PBMCs; the material itself was cDNA or gDNA.

This CDR3 is built from 15 residues. CDR1 and CDR2 from the germline V gene are MRHNA and SNTAGT. Trimming left V 4 bases short and J 1 base short, with 11 bases between. Participants' own reports of clinical history determined their cohort assignment. Original analysis: Amplification of reference gene primers provided the estimated nucleated cell counts. Assay used: immunoSEQ multiplex PCR; TCRdb lists only in-frame clones, some missing. That table supplies the V and J calls and clone size; D and trimming were determined from the DNA. The sample consists of around 450,000 clones, 70% to 90% of them appearing once.

The sequenced sample consisted of PBMCs or T cells enriched from blood (not recorded which). The genes are TRBV6-4 and TRBJ2-1; a weak D match, TRBD1 (6 bases). The clonotype originates from a woman aged 18 to 35 with acute COVID-19. CDR3 bases: TGTGCCAGCAGTGCGGACAGTTCGTCCTACAATGAGCAGTTCTTC. This gives the protein CASSADSSSYNEQFF.